This entry describes one T cell receptor (beta chain). This entry is derived from a study of blood T cell repertoires in COVID-19. At the level of the study: Specimens from acute and convalescent COVID-19 originated in the United States, Italy and Spain. PBMCs, B-cell-depleted T cells, or T cells provided the cDNA or gDNA that made up the material.

Patients from Seattle were sampled longitudinally, starting during active infection. Per the authors' pipeline: Estimates of nucleated cell counts were drawn from the amplification of reference gene primers. Using immunoSEQ multiplex PCR, the repertoire was profiled, and TCRdb retains in-frame clones only, with some absent. V, J and clone size are taken as reported in that table, and D and trimming were inferred from the DNA itself. The sample shows 150,000 to 200,000 clones, roughly 80% of them seen only once. What was sequenced was peripheral blood. This clonotype was sampled from a woman in her thirties or forties with COVID-19, enrolled during active disease.

The CDR3 loop reads CASSPTGLGYGYTF. The CDR3 coding sequence is TGTGCCAGCAGCCCAACAGGTTTGGGCTATGGCTACACCTTC. The V call is TRBV7-9, the J call TRBJ1-2; D possibly corresponds to TRBD1 (5 bases). V lost 5 bases to trimming and J lost 4 bases, with 14 bases between them. Looked up from germline, CDR1 is SEHNR and CDR2 is FQNEAQ (reference sequence). CDR3 length: 14 residues.